This T cell receptor beta chain derives from a study of T cell responses to AZD1222 COVID-19 vaccine. Findings of the study overall: At baseline, seropositivity was found in only a handful of AZD1222 recipients. There were vaccine-associated CD4 TCRs across spike, dominant at 160-218 and 743-854.

Pooled in the analysis were second doses at about 4 or about 12 weeks. On this clone: Antigen unknown.

Measured with immunoSEQ multiplex PCR; TCRdb has only the in-frame clones, and not every one. The sample has 150,000 to 200,000 clones, approximately 93% seen once; the top ten hold approximately 1%. Trimming removed 0 bases at V and 5 bases at J, with 11 bases between. Germline loops: CDR1 LGHNA, CDR2 YSLEER. There are 15 residues in the CDR3. This chain joins TRBV4-3 and TRBJ2-1, with D unresolved. The material sequenced was peripheral blood, taken 28 days after the second AZD1222 dose. The TCR was taken from an adult who received the AZD1222 COVID-19 vaccine. CDR3 nucleotides: TGCGCCAGCAGCCAAGATAGGAACTTCGACAATGAGCAGTTCTTC. This encodes CASSQDRNFDNEQFF.